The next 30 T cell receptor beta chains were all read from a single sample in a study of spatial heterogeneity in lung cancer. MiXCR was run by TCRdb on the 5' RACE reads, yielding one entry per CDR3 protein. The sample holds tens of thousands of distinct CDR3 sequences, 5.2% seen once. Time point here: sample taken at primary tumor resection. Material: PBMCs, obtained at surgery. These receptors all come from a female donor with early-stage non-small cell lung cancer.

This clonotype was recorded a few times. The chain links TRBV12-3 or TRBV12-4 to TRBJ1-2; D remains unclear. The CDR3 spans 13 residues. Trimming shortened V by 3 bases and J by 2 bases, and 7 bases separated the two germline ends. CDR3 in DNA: TGTGCCAGCAGTTTCAGGTGGAACTATGGCTACACCTTC. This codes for CASSFRWNYGYTF.

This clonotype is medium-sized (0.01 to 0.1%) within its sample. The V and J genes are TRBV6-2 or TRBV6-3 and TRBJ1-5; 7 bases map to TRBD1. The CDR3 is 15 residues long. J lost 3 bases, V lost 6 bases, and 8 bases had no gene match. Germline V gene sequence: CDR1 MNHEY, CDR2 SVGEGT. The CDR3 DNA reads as TGTGCCAGCAGAGAAGGGGGCCGTTTCAATCAGCCCCAGCATTTT. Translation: CASREGGRFNQPQHF.

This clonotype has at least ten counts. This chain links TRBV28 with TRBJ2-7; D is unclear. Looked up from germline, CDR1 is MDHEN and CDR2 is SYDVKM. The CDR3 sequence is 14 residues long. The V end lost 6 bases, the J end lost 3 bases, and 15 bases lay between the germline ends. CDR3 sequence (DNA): TGTGCCAGCAGGCCCGGGCAGTTTCTCTACGAGCAGTACTTC. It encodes CASRPGQFLYEQYF.

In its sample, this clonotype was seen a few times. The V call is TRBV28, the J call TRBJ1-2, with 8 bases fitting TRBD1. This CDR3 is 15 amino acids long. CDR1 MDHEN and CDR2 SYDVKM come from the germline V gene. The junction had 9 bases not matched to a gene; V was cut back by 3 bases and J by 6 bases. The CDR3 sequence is CASSFNSGGGNGYTF. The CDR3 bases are TGTGCCAGCAGTTTTAACTCAGGGGGCGGGAATGGCTACACCTTC.

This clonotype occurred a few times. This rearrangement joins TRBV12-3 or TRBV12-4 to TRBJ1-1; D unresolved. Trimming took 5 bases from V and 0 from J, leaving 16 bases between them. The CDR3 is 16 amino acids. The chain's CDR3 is CASSPRTGRLNTEAFF. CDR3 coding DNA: TGTGCCAGCAGTCCTAGGACGGGCCGTTTGAACACTGAAGCTTTCTTT.

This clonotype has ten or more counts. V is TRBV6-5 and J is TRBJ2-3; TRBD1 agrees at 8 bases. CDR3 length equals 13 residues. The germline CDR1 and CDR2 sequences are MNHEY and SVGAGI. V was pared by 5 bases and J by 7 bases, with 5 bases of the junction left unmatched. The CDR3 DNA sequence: TGTGCCAGCAGTGACTGGGACAGGTATACGCAGTATTTT. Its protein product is CASSDWDRYTQYF.

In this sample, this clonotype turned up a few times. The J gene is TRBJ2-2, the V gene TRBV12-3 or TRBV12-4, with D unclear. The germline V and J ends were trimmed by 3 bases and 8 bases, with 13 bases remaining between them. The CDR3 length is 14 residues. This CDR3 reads CASSFSSGRGELFF. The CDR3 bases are TGTGCCAGCAGTTTTTCATCGGGTCGGGGGGAGCTGTTTTTT.

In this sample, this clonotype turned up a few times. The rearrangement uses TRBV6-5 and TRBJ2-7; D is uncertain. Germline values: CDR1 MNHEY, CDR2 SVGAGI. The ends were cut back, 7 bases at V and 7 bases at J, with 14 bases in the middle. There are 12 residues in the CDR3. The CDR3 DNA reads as TGTGCCAGCAACCAAACCCCTGATGAGCAGTACTTC. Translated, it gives CASNQTPDEQYF.

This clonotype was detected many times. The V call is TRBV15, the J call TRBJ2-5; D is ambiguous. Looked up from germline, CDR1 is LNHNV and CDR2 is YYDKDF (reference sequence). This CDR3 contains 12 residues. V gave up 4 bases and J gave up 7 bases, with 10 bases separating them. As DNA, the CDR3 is TGTGCCACCAGCACCCCAAAGGGGACCCAGTACTTC. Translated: CATSTPKGTQYF.

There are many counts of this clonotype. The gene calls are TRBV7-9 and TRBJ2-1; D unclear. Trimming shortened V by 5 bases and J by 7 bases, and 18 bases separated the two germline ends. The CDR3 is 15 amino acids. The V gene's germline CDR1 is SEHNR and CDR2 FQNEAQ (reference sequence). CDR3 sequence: CASSPPPRVGNEQFF. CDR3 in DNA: TGTGCCAGCAGCCCGCCCCCTCGCGTTGGGAATGAGCAGTTCTTC.

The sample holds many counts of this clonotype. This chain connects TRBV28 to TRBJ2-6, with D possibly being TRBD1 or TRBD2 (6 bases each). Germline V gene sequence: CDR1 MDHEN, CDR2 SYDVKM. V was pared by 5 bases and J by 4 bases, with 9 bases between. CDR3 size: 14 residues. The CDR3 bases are TGTGCCAGCAGTGCCGGGGGCGGGGCCAACGTCCTGACTTTC. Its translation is CASSAGGGANVLTF.

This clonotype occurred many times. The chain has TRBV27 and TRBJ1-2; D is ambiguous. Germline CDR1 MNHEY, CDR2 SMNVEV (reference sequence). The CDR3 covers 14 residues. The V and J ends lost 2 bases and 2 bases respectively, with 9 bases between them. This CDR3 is CASSLNVGNYGYTF. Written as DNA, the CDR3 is TGTGCCAGCAGTTTAAATGTGGGAAACTATGGCTACACCTTC.

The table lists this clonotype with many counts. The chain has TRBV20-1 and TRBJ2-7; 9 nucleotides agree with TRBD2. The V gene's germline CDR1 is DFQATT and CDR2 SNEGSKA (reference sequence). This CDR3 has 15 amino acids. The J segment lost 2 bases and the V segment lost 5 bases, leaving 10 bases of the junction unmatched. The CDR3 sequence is CSAPARGGGTYEQYF. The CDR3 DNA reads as TGCAGTGCTCCCGCGCGGGGGGGCGGGACCTACGAGCAGTACTTC.

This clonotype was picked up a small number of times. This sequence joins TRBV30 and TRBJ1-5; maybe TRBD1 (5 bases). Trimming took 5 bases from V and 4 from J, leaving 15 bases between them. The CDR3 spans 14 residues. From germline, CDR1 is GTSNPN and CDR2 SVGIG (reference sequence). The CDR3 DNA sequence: TGTGCCTGGGGAGGGACGGCCGCGAATCAGCCCCAGCATTTT. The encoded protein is CAWGGTAANQPQHF.

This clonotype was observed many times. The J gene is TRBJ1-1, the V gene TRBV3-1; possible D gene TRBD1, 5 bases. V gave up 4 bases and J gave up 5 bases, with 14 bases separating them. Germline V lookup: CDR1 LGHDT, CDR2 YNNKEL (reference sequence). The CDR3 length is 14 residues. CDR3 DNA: TGTGCCAGCAGCCTGCCTGGGGGGTGGACTGAAGCTTTCTTT. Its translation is CASSLPGGWTEAFF.

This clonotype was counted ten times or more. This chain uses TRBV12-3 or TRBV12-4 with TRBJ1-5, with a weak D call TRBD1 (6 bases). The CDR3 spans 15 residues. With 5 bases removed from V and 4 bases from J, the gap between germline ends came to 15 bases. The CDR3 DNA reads TGTGCCAGCAGTCCAAGGGGAGGGGGTAATCAGCCCCAGCATTTT. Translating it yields CASSPRGGGNQPQHF.

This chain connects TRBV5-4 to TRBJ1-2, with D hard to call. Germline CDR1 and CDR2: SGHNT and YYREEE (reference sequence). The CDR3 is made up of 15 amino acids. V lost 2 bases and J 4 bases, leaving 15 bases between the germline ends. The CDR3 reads CASSLETLGLYGYTF. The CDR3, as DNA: TGTGCCAGCAGCTTAGAGACTCTGGGCCTCTATGGCTACACCTTC.

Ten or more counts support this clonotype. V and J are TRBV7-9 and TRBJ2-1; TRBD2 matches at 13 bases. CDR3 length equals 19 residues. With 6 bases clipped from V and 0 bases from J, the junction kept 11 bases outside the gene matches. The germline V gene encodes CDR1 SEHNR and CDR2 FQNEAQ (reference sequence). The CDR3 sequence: CASRGSGLAGRFSYNEQFF. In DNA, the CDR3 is TGTGCCAGCAGAGGCTCGGGACTAGCGGGGCGGTTCTCCTACAATGAGCAGTTCTTC. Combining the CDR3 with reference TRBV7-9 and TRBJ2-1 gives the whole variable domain DTGVSQNPRHKITKRGQNVTFRCDPISEHNRLYWYRQTLGQGPEFLTYFQNEAQLEKSRLLSDRFSAERPKGSFSTLEIQRTEQGDSAMYLCASRGSGLAGRFSYNEQFFGPGTRLTVL.

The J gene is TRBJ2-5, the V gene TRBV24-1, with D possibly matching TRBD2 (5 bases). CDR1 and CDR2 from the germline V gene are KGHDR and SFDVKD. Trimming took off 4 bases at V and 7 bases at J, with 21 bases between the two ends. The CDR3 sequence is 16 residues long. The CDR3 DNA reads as TGTGCCACCAGTGACCCCGGAAGAGAGGGCCGGAGGACCCAGTACTTC. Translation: CATSDPGREGRRTQYF.

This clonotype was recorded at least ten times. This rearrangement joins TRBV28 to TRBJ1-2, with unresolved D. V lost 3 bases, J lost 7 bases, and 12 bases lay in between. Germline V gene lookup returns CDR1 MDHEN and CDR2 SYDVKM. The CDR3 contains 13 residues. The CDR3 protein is CASSLDLAFGYTF. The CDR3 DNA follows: TGTGCCAGCAGTTTGGATTTGGCCTTTGGCTACACCTTC.

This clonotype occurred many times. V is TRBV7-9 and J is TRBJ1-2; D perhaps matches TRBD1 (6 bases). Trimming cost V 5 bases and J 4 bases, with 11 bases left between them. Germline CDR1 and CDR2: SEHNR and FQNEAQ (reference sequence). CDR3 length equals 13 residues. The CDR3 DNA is TGTGCCAGCAGCAAACAGGGAACCTATGGCTACACCTTC. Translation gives CASSKQGTYGYTF.

The CDR3 nucleotides are TGCGCCAGCAGCAGGGGACAGGCCGCGAGCTATGGCTACACCTTC. This encodes CASSRGQAASYGYTF. This chain uses TRBV5-1 with TRBJ1-2; 8 bases fit TRBD1. CDR3 length: 15 residues. The V segment lost 4 bases and the J segment 4 bases; nucleotides outside the gene matches: 9. CDR1 SGHRS and CDR2 YFSETQ come from the germline V gene.

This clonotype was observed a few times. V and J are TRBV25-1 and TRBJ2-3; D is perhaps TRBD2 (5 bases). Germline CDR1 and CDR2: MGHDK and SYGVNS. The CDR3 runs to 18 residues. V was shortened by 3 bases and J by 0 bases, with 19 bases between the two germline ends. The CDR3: CASSEIPPQRPSTDTQYF. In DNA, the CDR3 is TGTGCCAGCAGTGAGATCCCCCCCCAGCGGCCCAGCACAGATACGCAGTATTTT.

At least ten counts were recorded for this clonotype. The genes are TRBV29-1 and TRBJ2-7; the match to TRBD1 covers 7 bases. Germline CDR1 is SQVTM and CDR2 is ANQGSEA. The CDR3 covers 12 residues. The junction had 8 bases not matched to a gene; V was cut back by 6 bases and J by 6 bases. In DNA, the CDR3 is TGCAGCGTAGAGACAGGGCTCGGCGAGCAGTACTTC. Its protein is CSVETGLGEQYF.

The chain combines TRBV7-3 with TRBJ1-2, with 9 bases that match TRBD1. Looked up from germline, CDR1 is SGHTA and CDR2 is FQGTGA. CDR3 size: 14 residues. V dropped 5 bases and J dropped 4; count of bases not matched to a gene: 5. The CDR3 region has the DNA TGTGCCAGCAGCCGGGACAGGGCTGGCTATGGCTACACCTTC. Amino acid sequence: CASSRDRAGYGYTF.

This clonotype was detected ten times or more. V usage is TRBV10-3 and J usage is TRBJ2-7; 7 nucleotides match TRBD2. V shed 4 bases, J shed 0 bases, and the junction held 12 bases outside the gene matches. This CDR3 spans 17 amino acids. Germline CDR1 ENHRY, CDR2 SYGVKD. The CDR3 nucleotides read TGTGCCATCAGTGGGACTTCCTCTAGCGGCTACTCCTACGAGCAGTACTTC. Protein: CAISGTSSSGYSYEQYF.

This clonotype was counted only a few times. The CDR3 DNA reads TGTGCCAGCAGCTCCGGGACTAGCGGGGTGAATGAGCAGTTCTTC. Translating it yields CASSSGTSGVNEQFF. The chain combines TRBV11-3 with TRBJ2-1; 13 bases agree with TRBD2. Germline CDR1 reads SGHNT; CDR2 reads YENEEA. This CDR3 spans 15 amino acids. With V trimmed by 4 bases and J by 7 bases, 4 bases remained unmatched. Filled out from reference TRBV11-3 and TRBJ2-1, the complete variable domain reads EAGVVQSPRYKIIEKKQPVAFWCNPISGHNTLYWYLQNLGQGPELLIRYENEEAVDDSQLPKDRFSAERLKGVDSTLKIQPAELGDSAVYLCASSSGTSGVNEQFFGPGTRLTVL.

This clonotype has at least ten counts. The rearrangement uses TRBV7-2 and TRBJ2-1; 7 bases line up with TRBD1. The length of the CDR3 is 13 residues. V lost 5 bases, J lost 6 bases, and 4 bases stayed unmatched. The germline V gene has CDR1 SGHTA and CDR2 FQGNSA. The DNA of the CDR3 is TGTGCCAGCAGCATGGGACAGTTCAATGAGCAGTTCTTC. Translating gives CASSMGQFNEQFF.

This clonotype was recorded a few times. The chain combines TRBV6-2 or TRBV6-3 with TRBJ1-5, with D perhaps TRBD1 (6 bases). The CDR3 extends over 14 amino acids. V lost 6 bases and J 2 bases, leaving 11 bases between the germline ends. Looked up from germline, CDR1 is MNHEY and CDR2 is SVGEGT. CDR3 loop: CASSWRGGNQPQHF. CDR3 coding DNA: TGTGCCAGCAGCTGGAGGGGGGGCAATCAGCCCCAGCATTTT.

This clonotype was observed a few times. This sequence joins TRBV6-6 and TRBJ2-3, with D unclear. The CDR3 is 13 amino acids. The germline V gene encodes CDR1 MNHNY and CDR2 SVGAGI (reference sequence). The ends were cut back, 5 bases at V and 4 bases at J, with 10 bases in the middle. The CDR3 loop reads CASSEDFPDTQYF. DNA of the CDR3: TGTGCCAGCAGTGAAGATTTTCCAGATACGCAGTATTTT.